In its sample, the clone carrying this TCR beta chain was seen once. Its antigen remains unknown. The primer mix had 60 Vbeta and 13 Jbeta primers. Sequencing used immunoSEQ multiplex PCR; TCRdb keeps in-frame clones, though not all of them. The sample lists roughly 200,000 clones; approximately 78% were seen once. This entry is derived from a study of cytomegalovirus exposure and HLA in healthy donors. Regarding the study as a whole: Cytomegalovirus-associated status was assigned to roughly 160 TCR beta chains. Later, TCR association rates were found to vary by HLA locus, highest for DRB1 and lowest for HLA-C.

CDR3 size: 14 residues. CDR1 and CDR2 (germline): MNHEY, SVGAGI. Trimming stripped 0 bases from V and 7 bases from J, with 12 bases between. The TCR originated in a woman aged 30 to 39 in good health and CMV-seropositive. The sample comprised PBMCs. This rearrangement joins TRBV6-5 to TRBJ1-1, with D unclear. Here the CDR3 reads CASSYSRGWSEAFF. The DNA of the CDR3 is TGTGCCAGCAGTTACTCCCGCGGGTGGAGTGAAGCTTTCTTT.